This is a list of T cell receptor beta chains from one sample in a study of CD8 T cells in Susac syndrome. TCRdb re-called the immunoSEQ multiplex PCR reads through MiXCR, storing one row per CDR3 protein. Of 200,000 to 250,000 distinct CDR3 sequences listed, roughly 92% are singletons. Sequencing input: CD8+ T cells from PBMCs. Source of these receptors: a human donor with multiple sclerosis. The CDR3 runs from the conserved cysteine through the conserved F or W. D genes are given only for firm matches. The listing skips clone size in some rows; elsewhere it reads once, few, many or a size class.

CDR3 DNA | CDR3 protein | J gene | clone size | D gene | V gene
TGCAGTGCTAGAGTCAGCCAAGAGACCCAGTACTTC | CSARVSQETQYF | TRBJ2-5 | . | . | TRBV20-1
TGTGCCAGCAGTTACCAGCATAGCGGGAGGGACGATGAGCAGTTCTTC | CASSYQHSGRDDEQFF | TRBJ2-1 | . | TRBD2 | TRBV6-5
TGTGCCAGCAGCGTAGAGCCTAGCGGGGACGAGACCCAGTACTTC | CASSVEPSGDETQYF | TRBJ2-5 | . | TRBD2 | TRBV9
TGCAGTGCCAGTTCCCCCGGGGAACAGCCCCAGCATTTT | CSASSPGEQPQHF | TRBJ1-5 | . | . | TRBV20-1
TGCAGTGCTAAGTCGAGGGGGGGCGGGGAGACCCAGTACTTC | CSAKSRGGGETQYF | TRBJ2-5 | . | . | TRBV20-1
TGTGCCAGCAGCCATGGACAGAGCACAGATACGCAGTATTTT | CASSHGQSTDTQYF | TRBJ2-3 | few | . | TRBV12-3/TRBV12-4
TGTGCCAGCTTCCAGGTGGCAGATACGCAGTATTTT | CASFQVADTQYF | TRBJ2-3 | . | . | TRBV7-9
TGTGCCACCGCCGAGGGGAGTGACACAGATACGCAGTATTTT | CATAEGSDTDTQYF | TRBJ2-3 | once | . | TRBV24-1
TGTGCCAGCAGTTTAGATTGGACAGGGGGGGAAGCTTTCTTT | CASSLDWTGGEAFF | TRBJ1-1 | . | TRBD1 | TRBV12-3/TRBV12-4
TGCGCCAGCACCGTGGCCCCCCTAGCAGACAACTATAGCAATCAGCCCCAGCATTTT | CASTVAPLADNYSNQPQHF | TRBJ1-5 | . | . | TRBV5-1
TGTGCCAGCAGCTTAGAGGGGGTTGACAGGGTAGGGTCTGAAGCTTTCTTT | CASSLEGVDRVGSEAFF | TRBJ1-1 | few | TRBD1 | TRBV7-9
TGTGCCAGCATGTTTGGGGGGCCGGAGGCTGGGGCCAACGTCCTGACTTTC | CASMFGGPEAGANVLTF | TRBJ2-6 | . | . | TRBV12-3/TRBV12-4
TGTGCTAGTGGTTTGGCATACACGGGGACCCAGTACTTC | CASGLAYTGTQYF | TRBJ2-5 | once | . | TRBV12-5
TGCAGTGCTAGAGATCGAGCAGGGTTAGCCTACGAGCAGTACTTC | CSARDRAGLAYEQYF | TRBJ2-7 | . | . | TRBV20-1
TGTGCCAGCAGCCCAGGGGCTGGGCAGGGGGACTATGGCTACACCTTC | CASSPGAGQGDYGYTF | TRBJ1-2 | . | TRBD1 | TRBV7-3
TGTGCCTGGGAAGAGGGGGGCGCGAATCAGCCCCAGCATTTT | CAWEEGGANQPQHF | TRBJ1-5 | . | . | TRBV30
TGCAGCGTTGACTCCAGGCGGCACAATAACTATGGCTACACCTTC | CSVDSRRHNNYGYTF | TRBJ1-2 | . | . | TRBV29-1
TGTGCCAGCACCGTAGGGACCCTTAGCGGGGGGACCTACGAGCAGTACTTC | CASTVGTLSGGTYEQYF | TRBJ2-7 | . | TRBD2 | TRBV6-2/TRBV6-3
TGTGCCAGTAGTATAATACAGGACAGCTCCTACGAGCAGTACTTC | CASSIIQDSSYEQYF | TRBJ2-7 | . | . | TRBV19
TGTGCCTGGAGTCTCGGGTGGAGGGGCGACGACACTGAAGCTTTCTTT | CAWSLGWRGDDTEAFF | TRBJ1-1 | . | . | TRBV30
TGTGCCAGCGCCTGGGGGGGCGCAGTACGCGACGAGCAGTACTTC | CASAWGGAVRDEQYF | TRBJ2-7 | . | . | TRBV7-9
TGCGCCAGCAGCCAAGATGACGGTACGTTCTACGAGCAGTACTTC | CASSQDDGTFYEQYF | TRBJ2-7 | . | . | TRBV4-3
TGTGCCAGCAGTTTGGGACAGGCGAATCAGCCCCAGCATTTT | CASSLGQANQPQHF | TRBJ1-5 | . | TRBD1 | TRBV27
TGTGCCAGCAGCTTAAGGTCCAGGGAGGGTTTTAATTCACCCCTCCACTTT | CASSLRSREGFNSPLHF | TRBJ1-6 | . | . | TRBV7-6
TGTGCCAGCAGTTACTCTACGGACAGGGGGCCTTACAATGAGCAGTTCTTC | CASSYSTDRGPYNEQFF | TRBJ2-1 | . | TRBD1 | TRBV6-2/TRBV6-3
TGTGCCAGCAGTTGGACGGGGGGACTCACTGAAGCTTTCTTT | CASSWTGGLTEAFF | TRBJ1-1 | . | . | TRBV27
TGTGCCAGCAGCTGCGATACCGGGACAGATTGTGAAGCTTTCTTT | CASSCDTGTDCEAFF | TRBJ1-1 | . | TRBD1 | TRBV5-6
TGTGCCAGCAGCTTTTGGGAGGCAACTAATGAAAAACTGTTTTTT | CASSFWEATNEKLFF | TRBJ1-4 | . | . | TRBV13
TGCGCCAGCAGCCAAGATCTAGCGGAGCAAGAGACCCAGTACTTC | CASSQDLAEQETQYF | TRBJ2-5 | . | TRBD2 | TRBV4-3
TGCGCCAGCAGCTTACTAGCGGGGGACTACTACGAGCAGTACTTC | CASSLLAGDYYEQYF | TRBJ2-7 | . | TRBD2 | TRBV5-1
TGTGCCAGCAGCGTAGACGGGGCCAGGGGGCGAAACTATGGCTACACCTTC | CASSVDGARGRNYGYTF | TRBJ1-2 | . | TRBD1 | TRBV9
TGTGCCAGCAGCGTAGACGGGGATTACAATGAGCAGTTCTTC | CASSVDGDYNEQFF | TRBJ2-1 | . | . | TRBV9
TGTGCCAGCAGCTTCATCACGGGAACGCAGCAGTTCTTC | CASSFITGTQQFF | TRBJ2-1 | . | . | TRBV7-9
TGTGCCAGCACCCCTGACCACCCTAACACTGAAGCTTTCTTT | CASTPDHPNTEAFF | TRBJ1-1 | . | . | TRBV25-1
TGTGCCGACAAAGGGGGGAACACTGAAGCTTTCTTT | CADKGGNTEAFF | TRBJ1-1 | . | . | TRBV2
TGTGCCAGCAGCTTAGTTGGCCAGTCCTACGAGCAGTACTTC | CASSLVGQSYEQYF | TRBJ2-7 | . | . | TRBV7-6
TGTGCCAGTAGTCTCTACCTGGTCGGGACTAGCGGGAGGCACACCTTCTACGAGCAGTACTTC | CASSLYLVGTSGRHTFYEQYF | TRBJ2-7 | . | TRBD2 | TRBV19